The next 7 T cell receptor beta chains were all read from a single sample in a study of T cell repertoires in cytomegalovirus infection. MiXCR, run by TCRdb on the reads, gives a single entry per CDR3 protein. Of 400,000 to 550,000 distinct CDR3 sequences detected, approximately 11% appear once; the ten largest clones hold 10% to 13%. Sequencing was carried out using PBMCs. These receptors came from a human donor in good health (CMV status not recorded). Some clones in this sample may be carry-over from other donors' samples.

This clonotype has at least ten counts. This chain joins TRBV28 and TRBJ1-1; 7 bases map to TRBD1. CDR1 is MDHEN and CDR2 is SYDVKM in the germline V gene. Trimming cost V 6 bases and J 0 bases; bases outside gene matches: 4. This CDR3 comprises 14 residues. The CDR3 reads CASRSGTVNTEAFF. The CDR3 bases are TGTGCCAGCAGGTCCGGGACAGTGAACACTGAAGCTTTCTTT.

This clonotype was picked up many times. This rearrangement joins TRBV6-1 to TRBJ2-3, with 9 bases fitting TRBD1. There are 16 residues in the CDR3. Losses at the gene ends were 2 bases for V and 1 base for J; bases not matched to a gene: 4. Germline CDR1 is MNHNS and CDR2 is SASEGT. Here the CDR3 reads CASSEYRGRGTDTQYF. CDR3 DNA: TGTGCCAGCAGTGAATACAGGGGGCGAGGCACAGATACGCAGTATTTT.

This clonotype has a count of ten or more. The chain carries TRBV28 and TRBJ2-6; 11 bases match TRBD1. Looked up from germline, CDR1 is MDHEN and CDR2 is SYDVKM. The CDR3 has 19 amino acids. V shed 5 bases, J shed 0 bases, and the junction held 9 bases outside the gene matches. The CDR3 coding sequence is TGTGCCAGCAGTCCCACACCCGGGACAGGGGGCTCTGGGGCCAACGTCCTGACTTTC. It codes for CASSPTPGTGGSGANVLTF. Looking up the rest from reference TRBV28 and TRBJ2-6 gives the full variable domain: DVKVTQSSRYLVKRTGEKVFLECVQDMDHENMFWYRQDPGLGLRLIYFSYDVKMKEKGDIPEGYSVSREKKERFSLILESASTNQTSMYLCASSPTPGTGGSGANVLTFGAGSRLTVL.

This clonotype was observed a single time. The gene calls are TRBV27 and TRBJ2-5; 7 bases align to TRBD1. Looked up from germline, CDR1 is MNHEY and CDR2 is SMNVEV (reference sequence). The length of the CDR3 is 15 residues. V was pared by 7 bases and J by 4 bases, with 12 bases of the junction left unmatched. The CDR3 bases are TGTGCCAGCAAACGGGACAGCGGACCCCCAGAGACCCAGTACTTC. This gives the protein CASKRDSGPPETQYF.

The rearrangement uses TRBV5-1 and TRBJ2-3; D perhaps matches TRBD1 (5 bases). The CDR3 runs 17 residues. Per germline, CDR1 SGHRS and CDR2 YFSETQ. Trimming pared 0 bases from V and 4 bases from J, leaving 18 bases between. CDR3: CASSLGSGSSRADTQYF. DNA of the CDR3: TGCGCCAGCAGCTTGGGGAGTGGTAGCTCCAGGGCAGATACGCAGTATTTT.

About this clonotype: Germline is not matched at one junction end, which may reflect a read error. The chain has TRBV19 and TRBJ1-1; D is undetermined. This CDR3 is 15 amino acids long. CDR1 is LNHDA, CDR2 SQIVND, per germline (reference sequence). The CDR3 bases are TGTGGCAGTACCCCAGACGGCCTAAGGAACACTGAAGCTTTCTTT. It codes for CGSTPDGLRNTEAFF.

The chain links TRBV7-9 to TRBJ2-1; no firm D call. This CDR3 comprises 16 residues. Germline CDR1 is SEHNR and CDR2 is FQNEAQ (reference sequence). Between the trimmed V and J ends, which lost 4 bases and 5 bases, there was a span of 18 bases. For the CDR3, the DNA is TGTGCCAGCAGCTGGTTGGGAATATACAACAACAATGAGCAGTTCTTC. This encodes CASSWLGIYNNNEQFF.